The rows below give T cell receptor beta chains drawn from one sample of a study of T cells in Graves' hyperthyroidism and ophthalmopathy. TCRdb re-derived calls from the multiplex PCR reads in MiXCR, one entry per CDR3 protein. The sample lists a few hundred thousand distinct CDR3 sequences, less than 20% occurring once. The sample was blood. Source of these receptors: a man aged 18 to 29 with Graves' ophthalmopathy. Each CDR3 is given with its conserved first and last residue. D genes are given only for firm matches. Clone size is given for some rows only: seen once, a few or many times, or a class if the clone is expanded.

>TRBJ1-1|TRBD1|TRBV11-2|many
CASSSTRGTTEAFF
>TRBJ1-2|.|TRBV6-1|few
CASSYLDGYTF
>TRBJ2-5|TRBD2|TRBV4-1|.
CASSQDERGGRETQYF
>TRBJ2-7|TRBD1|TRBV28|many
CASLDRGVNEQYF
>TRBJ2-3|TRBD2|TRBV27|few
CASSSGGVLTDTQYF
>TRBJ1-2|.|TRBV5-1|many
CASSPTGPNYGYTF
>TRBJ1-3|TRBD1|TRBV6-5|.
CASSWGQHSGNTIYF
>TRBJ1-5|TRBD1|TRBV12-3/TRBV12-4|many
CASSRQGDSNQPQHF
>TRBJ2-1|.|TRBV11-2|many
CASSPRQGSYNEQFF
>TRBJ2-5|.|TRBV12-3/TRBV12-4|many
CASSPPEGQETQYF
>TRBJ2-1|.|TRBV18|few
CASSPERTQQFF
>TRBJ1-6|TRBD1|TRBV6-1|many
CASRGDRDYSPLHF
>TRBJ2-7|.|TRBV28|many
CASSFARVGEQYF
>TRBJ1-2|.|TRBV20-1|.
CSADPQGPLANYGYTF
>TRBJ1-1|.|TRBV29-1|once
CSVPRNTEAFF
>TRBJ2-2|.|TRBV2|many
CASTESGSGGELFF
>TRBJ2-2|.|TRBV27|many
CASSQAGELFF
>TRBJ2-1|TRBD2|TRBV6-2/TRBV6-3|many
CASSYSPAGGVYNEQFF
>TRBJ1-2|.|TRBV24-1|few
CATSDPQRGQLAPGGYTF
>TRBJ2-3|.|TRBV4-1|few
CASSQVGRGAHDPDTQYF
>TRBJ1-6|.|TRBV7-2|many
CASSPGRNNSPLHF
>TRBJ2-3|TRBD1|TRBV6-5|few
CASSYGTGTDTQYF
>TRBJ1-5|.|TRBV28|many
CASSLTTYSNQPQHF
>TRBJ2-7|.|TRBV7-8|many
CASSFYNREPEQYF
>TRBJ1-4|.|TRBV20-1|few
CSANDSGNEKLFF
>TRBJ1-2|.|TRBV5-5|many
CASSPEGTYTRGGYTF
>TRBJ1-2|TRBD1|TRBV28|.
CASRTGTGYYGYTF
>TRBJ1-5|.|TRBV6-1|many
CASSEALGGFNQPQHF
>TRBJ2-6|.|TRBV19|.
CASSITGIGRSGANVLTF
>TRBJ2-2|.|TRBV24-1|.
CTTSAVPGAGENGELFF
>TRBJ1-2|.|TRBV6-2/TRBV6-3|.
CASEVEQRGYTF
>TRBJ1-2|TRBD1|TRBV3-1|many
CASSLLTGLDGYTF
>TRBJ1-2|.|TRBV15|.
CATSTSRYLNYGYTF
>TRBJ2-3|.|TRBV10-3|.
CAIGFDKSTDTQYF
>TRBJ2-5|TRBD1|TRBV6-2/TRBV6-3|few
CASSPWTGGAEETQYF